This TCR beta chain was sequenced for a study of Graves' ophthalmopathy and Graves' hyperthyroidism. Study-wide background: Peripheral blood samples were taken at initial diagnosis, before any treatment.

For repertoire sequencing, the TCR beta CDR3 regions were amplified from RNA transcripts. First-round RT-PCR with HTBI primers preceded a second-round multiplex PCR. TCRdb redid the calling of the multiplex PCR reads with MiXCR, one entry per CDR3 protein. The sample shows hundreds of thousands of distinct CDR3 sequences, about an eighth of them seen only once. This clonotype showed up many times. V lost 0 bases to trimming and J lost 2 bases, with 8 bases between them. Germline V CDR1 and CDR2: MDHEN, SYDVKM. This CDR3 region has 14 residues. Moderate-to-severe activity, CAS ≥3, NOSPECS ≥4 and duration under 3 months were recorded for donors with ophthalmopathy.

Sequencing was done on a sample of blood. The sequence was obtained from a woman aged 30 to 39 with Graves' ophthalmopathy. The chain combines TRBV28 with TRBJ2-7; D is uncertain. CDR3 bases: TGTGCCAGCAGTTTATGGACAAGTGCCTACGAGCAGTACTTC. Translation: CASSLWTSAYEQYF.